This paragraph covers one TCR beta chain sequence. Its antigen remains unknown. Sequenced by immunoSEQ multiplex PCR; TCRdb stores in-frame clones only, minus some. The repertoire holds 99,000 or so clones, with 86% as singletons. CDR1 is SGHAT, CDR2 FQNNGV, per germline. The CDR3 runs 14 residues. V lost 5 bases, J lost 2 bases, and 13 bases lay in between. The data belong to a study of T cell responses to AZD1222 COVID-19 vaccine. Study results and caveats: Receipt of two AZD1222 doses was followed by a rise in Spike-specific TCR breadth and depth. Baseline seropositivity characterized only 5 to 7 AZD1222 recipients. Spike-wide vaccine-associated CD4 TCRs dominated at 160-218 and 743-854. Unmutated variant regions are reportedly targeted by nearly half of spike-specific TCRs.

The receptor was isolated from an adult who received the MenACWY meningococcal vaccine as a control. Sequencing used peripheral blood, obtained 28 days after the second dose of the MenACWY control vaccine. The chain employs TRBV11-2 and TRBJ2-7; D is unresolved. The CDR3 spells CASSTLGSTYEQYF. CDR3 sequence (DNA): TGTGCCAGCAGCACTCTAGGCAGTACCTACGAGCAGTACTTC.